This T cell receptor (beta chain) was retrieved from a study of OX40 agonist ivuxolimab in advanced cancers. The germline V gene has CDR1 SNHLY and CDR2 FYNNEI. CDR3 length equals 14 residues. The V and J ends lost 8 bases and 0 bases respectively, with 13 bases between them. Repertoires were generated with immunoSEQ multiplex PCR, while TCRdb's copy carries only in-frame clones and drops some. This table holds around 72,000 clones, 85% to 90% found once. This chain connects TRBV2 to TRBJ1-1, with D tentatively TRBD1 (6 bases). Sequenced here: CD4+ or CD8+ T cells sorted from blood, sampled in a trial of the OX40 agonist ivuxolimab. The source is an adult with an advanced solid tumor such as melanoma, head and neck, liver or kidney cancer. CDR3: CASGEQGLNTEAFF. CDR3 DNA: TGTGCCAGCGGAGAACAGGGCCTGAACACTGAAGCTTTCTTT.